These 3 T cell receptor beta chains originate from one sample sequenced in a study of control samples from healthy donors and cancer patients. Assay used: immunoSEQ multiplex PCR; TCRdb lists only in-frame clones, some missing. The repertoire holds more than 85,000 clones, about nine tenths seen once, with 4.4% in the top ten. Sequenced material: blood. The receptors come from a human donor in good health. The donor label of this sample is uncertain.

The chain is built from TRBV7-2 and TRBJ1-4, with D maybe TRBD1 (5 bases). Germline loops: CDR1 SGHTA, CDR2 FQGNSA. V was clipped by 1 base and J by 8 bases, with 5 bases between them. The CDR3 loop spans 12 amino acids. Here the CDR3 DNA reads TGTGCCAGCAGCTTAGGGGGGGAAAAACTGTTTTTT. Translating it yields CASSLGGEKLFF. The full variable domain, with the rest looked up from reference TRBV7-2 and TRBJ1-4, is GAGVSQSPSNKVTEKGKDVELRCDPISGHTALYWYRQSLGQGLEFLIYFQGNSAPDKSGLPSDRFSAERTGGSVSTLTIQRTQQEDSAVYLCASSLGGEKLFFGSGTQLSVL.

This chain uses TRBV6-5 with TRBJ1-2; 8 bases fit TRBD1. Germline V gene sequence: CDR1 MNHEY, CDR2 SVGAGI. The CDR3 has 15 residues. The trim removed 5 bases at V and 4 bases at J, leaving 9 bases unmatched. The CDR3 DNA follows: TGTGCCAGCAGTCCACCGGGACAGGCCTTCTATGGCTACACCTTC. This translates into CASSPPGQAFYGYTF.

The count of this clone is one. The CDR3 sequence is CASSPSFWGTKGEQFF. CDR3 nucleotide sequence: TGTGCCAGCAGCCCATCATTTTGGGGGACAAAGGGTGAGCAGTTCTTC. The V call is TRBV11-2, the J call TRBJ2-1; a possible D gene is TRBD1 (6 bases). Looked up from germline, CDR1 is SGHAT and CDR2 is FQNNGV. Trimming took off 5 bases at V and 9 bases at J, with 23 bases between the two ends. This CDR3 spans 16 amino acids.